These T cell receptor beta chains were read from a single sample in a study of response to subunit inactivated influenza vaccine. TCRdb called the RT-PCR reads again in MiXCR, with one record for every CDR3 protein. This table has under 550,000 distinct CDR3 sequences, roughly 8.2% appearing once. The starting material was PBMCs from blood, obtained around 2 years after vaccination. The source of these receptors is a man aged 50 to 69 who received an inactivated influenza vaccine. The CDR3 runs from the conserved cysteine through the conserved F or W. Fields, in order: V gene, clone size, J gene, D gene, CDR3 DNA, CDR3 protein. D genes are given only for firm matches. Rows give clone size only sometimes, using once, few, many, or a class for an expanded clone.

V: TRBV11-3
size: many
J: TRBJ2-7
D: NA
DNA: TGTGCCAGCAGCTTACACGGATCCTACGAGCAGTACTTC
CDR3: CASSLHGSYEQYF

V: TRBV7-9
size: few
J: TRBJ2-2
D: NA
DNA: TGTGCCAGCAGCTTATCACGGCATGAGTCCGGGGAGCTGTTTTTT
CDR3: CASSLSRHESGELFF

V: TRBV4-2
size: NA
J: TRBJ2-7
D: NA
DNA: TGTGCCAGCAGCCGGGACTTACAAGAACTCTACGAGCAGTACTTC
CDR3: CASSRDLQELYEQYF

V: TRBV9
size: NA
J: TRBJ2-5
D: TRBD2
DNA: TGTGCCAGCAGCGCCCGTAGCGGGGGGGGAGAGACCCAGTACTTC
CDR3: CASSARSGGGETQYF

V: TRBV12-3/TRBV12-4
size: NA
J: TRBJ2-3
D: TRBD2
DNA: TGTGCCAGCAGCTCCTCAGGGGCGACTAGCGCAACTAGCACAGATGCGCAGTATTTT
CDR3: CASSSSGATSATSTDAQYF

V: TRBV5-6
size: NA
J: TRBJ2-5
D: TRBD1
DNA: TGTGCCAGCAGCTTAGTGGACAGGGCATGGGGAGAGACCCAGTACTTC
CDR3: CASSLVDRAWGETQYF

V: TRBV20-1
size: few
J: TRBJ2-7
D: TRBD2
DNA: TGCAGTGCACCGCTAGCGGGTAAAAGTCCCTACGAGCAGTACTTC
CDR3: CSAPLAGKSPYEQYF

V: TRBV24-1
size: few
J: TRBJ2-7
D: TRBD2
DNA: TGTGCCACCAGTGATAGCGGGAGTGTCGACGAGCAGTACTTC
CDR3: CATSDSGSVDEQYF

V: TRBV13
size: NA
J: TRBJ2-3
D: NA
DNA: TGTGCCAGCAGTCGACGGAGCACAGATACGCAGTATTTT
CDR3: CASSRRSTDTQYF

V: TRBV29-1
size: NA
J: TRBJ2-3
D: NA
DNA: TGCAGCGTCGCCCCAGGGGATATTAGCACAGATACGCAGTATTTT
CDR3: CSVAPGDISTDTQYF

V: TRBV5-1
size: few
J: TRBJ2-5
D: TRBD1
DNA: TGCGCCAGCAGCCAGGGACAGGGCGAACCTCAAGAGACCCAGTACTTC
CDR3: CASSQGQGEPQETQYF

V: TRBV7-9
size: NA
J: TRBJ2-1
D: NA
DNA: TGTGCCAGCAGCTCTCGAGGGCAGCCTATCTACAATGAGCAGTTCTTC
CDR3: CASSSRGQPIYNEQFF

V: TRBV5-1
size: NA
J: TRBJ2-2
D: TRBD2
DNA: TGCGCCAGCAGCTTGGCATCTAGCGGGGGGAACACCGGGGAGCTGTTTTTT
CDR3: CASSLASSGGNTGELFF

V: TRBV10-3
size: NA
J: TRBJ1-2
D: NA
DNA: TGTGCCAGCAGTGAGTCGGTGGTAGTGGGACCAGGGATCTATGGCTACACCTTC
CDR3: CASSESVVVGPGIYGYTF

V: TRBV5-1
size: many
J: TRBJ2-1
D: NA
DNA: TGCGCCAGCAGCGTGTCTGGCACCAGCTCCTACAATGAGCAGTTCTTC
CDR3: CASSVSGTSSYNEQFF

V: TRBV20-1
size: NA
J: TRBJ2-4
D: NA
DNA: TGCAGTGCTAGGCGGGCCTCTCCCATCTCGGAAAACATTCAGTACTTC
CDR3: CSARRASPISENIQYF

V: TRBV6-5
size: NA
J: TRBJ2-1
D: NA
DNA: TGTGCCAGCAGTTATGGGCCAGGGTACTACAATGAGCAGTTCTTC
CDR3: CASSYGPGYYNEQFF

V: TRBV7-2
size: NA
J: TRBJ2-3
D: NA
DNA: TGTGCCAGCAGCTTAGGGGGGACCGACACAGATACGCAGTATTTT
CDR3: CASSLGGTDTDTQYF

V: TRBV20-1
size: NA
J: TRBJ2-2
D: TRBD1
DNA: TGCAGTGCTAGAGATATGAGACAGGGGAACACCGGGGAGCTGTTTTTT
CDR3: CSARDMRQGNTGELFF

V: TRBV6-1
size: few
J: TRBJ2-1
D: NA
DNA: TGTGCCAGCAGTGAAGATCTGGTGGGCTCCTACAATGAGCAGTTCTTC
CDR3: CASSEDLVGSYNEQFF

V: TRBV28
size: NA
J: TRBJ2-1
D: TRBD2
DNA: TGTGCCAGCAGTTTATGGGGTGCTAGCGGGGGTCAGCCCCAATACAATGAGCAGTTCTTC
CDR3: CASSLWGASGGQPQYNEQFF